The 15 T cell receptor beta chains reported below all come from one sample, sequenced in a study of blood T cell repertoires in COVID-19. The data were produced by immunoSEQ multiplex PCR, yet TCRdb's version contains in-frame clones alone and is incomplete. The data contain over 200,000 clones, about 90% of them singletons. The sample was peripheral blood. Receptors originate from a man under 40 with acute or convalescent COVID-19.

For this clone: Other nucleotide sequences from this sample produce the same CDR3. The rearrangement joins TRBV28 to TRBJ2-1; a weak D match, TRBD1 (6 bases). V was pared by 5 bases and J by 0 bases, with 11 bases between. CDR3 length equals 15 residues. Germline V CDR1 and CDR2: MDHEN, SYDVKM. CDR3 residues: CASSLQGSSYNEQFF. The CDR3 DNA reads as TGTGCCAGCAGTCTCCAGGGGAGCTCCTACAATGAGCAGTTCTTC. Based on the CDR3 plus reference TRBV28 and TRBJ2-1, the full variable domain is DVKVTQSSRYLVKRTGEKVFLECVQDMDHENMFWYRQDPGLGLRLIYFSYDVKMKEKGDIPEGYSVSREKKERFSLILESASTNQTSMYLCASSLQGSSYNEQFFGPGTRLTVL.

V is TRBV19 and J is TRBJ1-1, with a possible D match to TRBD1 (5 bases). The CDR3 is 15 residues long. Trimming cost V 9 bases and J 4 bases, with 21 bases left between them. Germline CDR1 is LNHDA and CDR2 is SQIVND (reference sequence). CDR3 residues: CASDITGGLGTEAFF. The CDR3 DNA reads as TGTGCCAGCGACATAACGGGGGGATTGGGCACTGAAGCTTTCTTT.

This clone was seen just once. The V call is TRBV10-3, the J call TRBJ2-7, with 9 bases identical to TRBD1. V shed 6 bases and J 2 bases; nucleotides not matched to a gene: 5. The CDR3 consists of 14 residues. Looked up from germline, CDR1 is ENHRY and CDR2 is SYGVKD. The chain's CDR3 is CAIRSGTGTYEQYF. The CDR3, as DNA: TGTGCCATCAGATCCGGGACAGGGACCTACGAGCAGTACTTC.

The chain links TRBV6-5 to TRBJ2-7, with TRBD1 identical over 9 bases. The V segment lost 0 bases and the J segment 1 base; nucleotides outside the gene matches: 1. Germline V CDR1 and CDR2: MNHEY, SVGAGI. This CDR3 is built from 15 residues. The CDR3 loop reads CASSYSGQGSYEQYF. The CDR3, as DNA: TGTGCCAGCAGTTACTCCGGACAGGGGTCCTACGAGCAGTACTTC.

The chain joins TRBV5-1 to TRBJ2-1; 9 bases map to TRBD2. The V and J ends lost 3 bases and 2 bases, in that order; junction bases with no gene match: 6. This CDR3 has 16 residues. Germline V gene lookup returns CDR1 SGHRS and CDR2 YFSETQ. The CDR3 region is CASSSPGLATYNEQFF. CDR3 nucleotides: TGCGCCAGCAGCTCACCGGGACTAGCAACCTACAATGAGCAGTTCTTC.

The chain's CDR3 is CATLLRSGNTIYF. CDR3 DNA: TGTGCCACCCTCTTGCGCTCTGGAAACACCATATATTTT. The chain uses TRBV28 and TRBJ1-3; D gene unclear. CDR3 size: 13 residues. Germline V gene lookup returns CDR1 MDHEN and CDR2 SYDVKM. V was pared by 10 bases and J by 0 bases, with 10 bases between.

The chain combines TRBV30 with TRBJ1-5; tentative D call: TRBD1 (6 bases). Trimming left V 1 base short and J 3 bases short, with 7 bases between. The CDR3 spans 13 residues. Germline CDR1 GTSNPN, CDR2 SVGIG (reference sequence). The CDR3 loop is CAWSGDNNQPQHF. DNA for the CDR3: TGTGCCTGGAGTGGGGACAACAATCAGCCCCAGCATTTT. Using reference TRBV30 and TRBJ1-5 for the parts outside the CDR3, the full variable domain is SQTIHQWPATLVQPVGSPLSLECTVEGTSNPNLYWYRQAAGRGLQLLFYSVGIGQISSEVPQNLSASRPQDRQFILSSKKLLLSDSGFYLCAWSGDNNQPQHFGDGTRLSIL.

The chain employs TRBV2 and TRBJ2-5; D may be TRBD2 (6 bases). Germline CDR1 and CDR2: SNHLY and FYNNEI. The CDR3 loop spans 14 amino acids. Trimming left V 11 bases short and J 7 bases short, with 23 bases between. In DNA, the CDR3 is TGTGCCGGAGGGGATTCGGCCCAAGTTTGGACCCAGTACTTC. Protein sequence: CAGGDSAQVWTQYF.

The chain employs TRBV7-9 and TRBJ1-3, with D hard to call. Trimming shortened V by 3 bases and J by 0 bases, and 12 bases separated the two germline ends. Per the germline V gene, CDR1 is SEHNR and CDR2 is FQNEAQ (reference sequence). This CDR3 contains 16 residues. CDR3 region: CASSFRPGNSGNTIYF. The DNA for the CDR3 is TGTGCCAGCAGCTTCCGGCCGGGGAACTCTGGAAACACCATATATTTT.

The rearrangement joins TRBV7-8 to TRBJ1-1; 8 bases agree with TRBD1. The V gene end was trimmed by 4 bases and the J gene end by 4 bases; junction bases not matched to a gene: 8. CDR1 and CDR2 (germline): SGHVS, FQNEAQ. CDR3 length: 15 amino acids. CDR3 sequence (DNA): TGTGCCAGCAGCTCCCTAACAGGGGGAGGCACTGAAGCTTTCTTT. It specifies CASSSLTGGGTEAFF.

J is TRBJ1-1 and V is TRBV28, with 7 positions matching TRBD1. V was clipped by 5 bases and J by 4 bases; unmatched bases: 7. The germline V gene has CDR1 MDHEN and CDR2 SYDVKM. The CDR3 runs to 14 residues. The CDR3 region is CASSEQGWSTEAFF. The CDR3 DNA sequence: TGTGCCAGCAGTGAACAGGGGTGGAGCACTGAAGCTTTCTTT.

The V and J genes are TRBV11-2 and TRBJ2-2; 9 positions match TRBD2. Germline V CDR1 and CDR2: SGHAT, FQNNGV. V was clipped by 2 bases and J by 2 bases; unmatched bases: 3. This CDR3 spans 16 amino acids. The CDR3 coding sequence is TGTGCCAGCAGCTTAAGTAGCGGGAGAAACACCGGGGAGCTGTTTTTT. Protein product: CASSLSSGRNTGELFF.

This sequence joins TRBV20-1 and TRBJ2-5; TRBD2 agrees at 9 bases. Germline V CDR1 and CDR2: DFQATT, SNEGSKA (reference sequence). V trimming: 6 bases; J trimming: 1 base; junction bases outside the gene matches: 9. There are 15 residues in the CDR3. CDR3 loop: CSASPASGIQETQYF. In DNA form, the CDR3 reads TGCAGTGCCAGTCCGGCTAGCGGGATCCAAGAGACCCAGTACTTC.

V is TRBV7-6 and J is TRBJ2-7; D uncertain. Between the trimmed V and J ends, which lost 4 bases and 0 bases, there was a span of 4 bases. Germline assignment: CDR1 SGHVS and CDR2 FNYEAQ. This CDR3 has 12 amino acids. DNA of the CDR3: TGTGCCAGCAGCTCCAGCTCCTACGAGCAGTACTTC. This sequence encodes CASSSSSYEQYF.

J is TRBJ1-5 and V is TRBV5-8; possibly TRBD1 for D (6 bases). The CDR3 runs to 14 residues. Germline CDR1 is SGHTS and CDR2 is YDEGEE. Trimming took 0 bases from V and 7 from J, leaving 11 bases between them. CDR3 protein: CASSLGTGPQPQHF. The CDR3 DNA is TGTGCCAGCAGCTTGGGTACAGGGCCACAGCCCCAGCATTTT.